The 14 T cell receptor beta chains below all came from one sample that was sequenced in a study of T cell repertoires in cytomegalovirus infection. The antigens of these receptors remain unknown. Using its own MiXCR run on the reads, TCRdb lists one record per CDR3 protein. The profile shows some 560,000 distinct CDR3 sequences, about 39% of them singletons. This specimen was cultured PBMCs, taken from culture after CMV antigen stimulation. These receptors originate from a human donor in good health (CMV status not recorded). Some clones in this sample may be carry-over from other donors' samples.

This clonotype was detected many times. The DNA of the CDR3 is TGTGCCAGCAGCCCCGACCGGACTAGCACAGATACGCAGTATTTT. It specifies CASSPDRTSTDTQYF. The chain combines TRBV7-2 with TRBJ2-3; D might be TRBD2 (5 bases). Per germline, CDR1 SGHTA and CDR2 FQGNSA. The CDR3 is 15 residues long. Trimming removed 5 bases at V and 0 bases at J, with 12 bases between.

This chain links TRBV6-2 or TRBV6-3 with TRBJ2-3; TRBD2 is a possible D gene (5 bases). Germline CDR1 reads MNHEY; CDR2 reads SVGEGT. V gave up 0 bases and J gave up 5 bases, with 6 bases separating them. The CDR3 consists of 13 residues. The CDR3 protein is CASSYSSGDTQYF. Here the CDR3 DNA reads TGTGCCAGCAGTTACTCGAGCGGAGATACGCAGTATTTT.

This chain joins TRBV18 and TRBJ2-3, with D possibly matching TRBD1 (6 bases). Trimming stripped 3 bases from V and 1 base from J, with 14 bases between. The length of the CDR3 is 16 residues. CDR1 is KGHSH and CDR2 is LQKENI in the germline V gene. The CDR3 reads CASSPMGAGGTDTQYF. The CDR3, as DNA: TGTGCCAGCTCACCTATGGGGGCTGGGGGCACAGATACGCAGTATTTT.

In nucleotides, the CDR3 is TGTGCCAGCAGCTTAGGGGCAGGGGATGAGTACGAGCAGTACTTC. Residues: CASSLGAGDEYEQYF. The genes are TRBV7-6 and TRBJ2-7; D possibly corresponds to TRBD1 (6 bases). The CDR3 loop spans 15 amino acids. Germline V CDR1 and CDR2: SGHVS, FNYEAQ. With 1 base removed from V and 4 bases from J, the gap between germline ends came to 14 bases.

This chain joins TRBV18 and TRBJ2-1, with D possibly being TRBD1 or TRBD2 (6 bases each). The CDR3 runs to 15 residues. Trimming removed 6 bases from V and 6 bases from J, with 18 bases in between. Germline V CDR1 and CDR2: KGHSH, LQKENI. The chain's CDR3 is CASSPQKGGGNEQFF. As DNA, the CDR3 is TGTGCCAGCTCCCCTCAGAAAGGGGGAGGCAATGAGCAGTTCTTC.

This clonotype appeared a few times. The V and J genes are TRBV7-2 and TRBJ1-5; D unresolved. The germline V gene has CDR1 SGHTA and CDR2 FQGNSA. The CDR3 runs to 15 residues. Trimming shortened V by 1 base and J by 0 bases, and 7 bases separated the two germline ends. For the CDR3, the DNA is TGTGCCAGCAGCTTAGAGGCGGATAGCAATCAGCCCCAGCATTTT. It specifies CASSLEADSNQPQHF.

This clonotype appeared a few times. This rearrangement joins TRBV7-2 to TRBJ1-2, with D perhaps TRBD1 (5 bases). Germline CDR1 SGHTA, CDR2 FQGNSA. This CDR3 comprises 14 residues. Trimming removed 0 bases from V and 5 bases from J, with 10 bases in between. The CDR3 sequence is CASSLAAGSYGYTF. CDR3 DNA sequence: TGTGCCAGCAGCTTAGCGGCAGGGTCGTATGGCTACACCTTC.

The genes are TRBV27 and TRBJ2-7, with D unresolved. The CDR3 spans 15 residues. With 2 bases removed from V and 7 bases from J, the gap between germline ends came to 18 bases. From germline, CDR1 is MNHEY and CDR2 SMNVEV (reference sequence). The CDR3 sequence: CASSLSWVRGWEQYF. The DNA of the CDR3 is TGTGCCAGCAGTTTAAGTTGGGTGAGAGGTTGGGAGCAGTACTTC.

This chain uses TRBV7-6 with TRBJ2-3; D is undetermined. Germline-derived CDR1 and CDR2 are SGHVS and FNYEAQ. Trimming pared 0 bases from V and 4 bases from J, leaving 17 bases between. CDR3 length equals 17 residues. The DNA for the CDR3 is TGTGCCAGCAGCTTAGCGCGCCCCGGCGCGTGGGCAGATACGCAGTATTTT. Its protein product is CASSLARPGAWADTQYF.

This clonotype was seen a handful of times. The CDR3 loop reads CAISESEGQDTQYF. CDR3 nucleotides: TGTGCCATCAGTGAGTCTGAAGGGCAAGATACGCAGTATTTT. The chain carries TRBV10-3 and TRBJ2-3; no clear D gene. The germline V and J ends were trimmed by 0 bases and 5 bases, with 9 bases remaining between them. CDR3 length: 14 amino acids. Germline CDR1 and CDR2: ENHRY and SYGVKD.

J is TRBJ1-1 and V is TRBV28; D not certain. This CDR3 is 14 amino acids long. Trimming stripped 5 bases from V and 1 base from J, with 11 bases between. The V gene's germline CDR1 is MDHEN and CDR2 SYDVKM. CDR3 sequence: CASSPELWNTEAFF. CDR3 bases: TGTGCCAGCAGTCCCGAGCTCTGGAACACTGAAGCTTTCTTT.

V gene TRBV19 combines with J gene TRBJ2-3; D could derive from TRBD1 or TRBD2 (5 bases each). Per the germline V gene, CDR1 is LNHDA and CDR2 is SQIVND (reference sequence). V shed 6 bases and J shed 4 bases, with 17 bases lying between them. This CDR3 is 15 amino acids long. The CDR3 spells CASSLGLVRADTQYF. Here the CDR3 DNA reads TGTGCCAGTAGCCTGGGGCTAGTGAGGGCAGATACGCAGTATTTT.

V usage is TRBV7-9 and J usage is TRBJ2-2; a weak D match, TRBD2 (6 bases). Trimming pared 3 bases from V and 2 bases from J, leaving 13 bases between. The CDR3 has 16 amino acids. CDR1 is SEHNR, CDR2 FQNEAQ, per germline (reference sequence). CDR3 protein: CASSFGDSLNTGELFF. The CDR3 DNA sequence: TGTGCCAGCAGCTTTGGGGACTCTCTTAACACCGGGGAGCTGTTTTTT.

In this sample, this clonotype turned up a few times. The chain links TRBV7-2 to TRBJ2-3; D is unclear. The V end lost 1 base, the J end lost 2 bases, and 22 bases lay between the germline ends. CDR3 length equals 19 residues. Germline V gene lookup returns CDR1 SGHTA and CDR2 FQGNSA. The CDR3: CASSLVWWGSHSTTDTQYF. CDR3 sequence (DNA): TGTGCCAGCAGCTTAGTGTGGTGGGGTTCTCACTCGACCACAGATACGCAGTATTTT.